In its sample, the clone carrying this T cell receptor beta chain was seen a few times. Germline lookup yields CDR1 MNHNY and CDR2 SVGAGI (reference sequence). The CDR3 spans 12 residues. V shed 5 bases and J shed 6 bases, with 9 bases lying between them. This entry comes from a study of patients and donors after allogeneic stem cell transplantation. TCRdb called the RT-PCR reads again in MiXCR, with one record for every CDR3 protein. Seen here are hundreds of thousands of distinct CDR3 sequences, around 40% observed once, and the top ten hold 11%. The TCR originated in a human donor who was either an allogeneic HSCT recipient or a stem cell or donor lymphocyte infusion donor (not recorded which). It is not recorded whose cells these are; they may come from a transplant donor. The chain recombines TRBV6-6 with TRBJ2-3, with D possibly being TRBD1 (5 bases). The sequencing input was blood, either unsorted or a sorted T cell fraction (not recorded which). CDR3 amino acids: CASSLRADTQYF. The DNA for the CDR3 is TGTGCCAGCAGTCTCAGGGCGGATACGCAGTATTTT.